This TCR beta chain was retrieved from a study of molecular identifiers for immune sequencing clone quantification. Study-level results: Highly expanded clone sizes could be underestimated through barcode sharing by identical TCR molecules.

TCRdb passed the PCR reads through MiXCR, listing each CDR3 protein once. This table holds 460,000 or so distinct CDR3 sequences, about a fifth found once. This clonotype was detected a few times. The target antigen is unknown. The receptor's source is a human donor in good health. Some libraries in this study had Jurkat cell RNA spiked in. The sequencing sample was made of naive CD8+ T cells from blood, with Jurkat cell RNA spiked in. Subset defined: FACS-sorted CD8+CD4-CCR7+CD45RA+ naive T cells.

The CDR3 DNA sequence: TGTGCCAGCCATGGGGGGAACACAGATACGCAGTATTTT. Its protein product is CASHGGNTDTQYF. The genes are TRBV7-2 and TRBJ2-3, with D tentatively TRBD2 (6 bases). Trimming stripped 8 bases from V and 2 bases from J, with 11 bases between. The CDR3 consists of 13 residues. CDR1 SGHTA and CDR2 FQGNSA come from the germline V gene.